This T cell receptor beta chain was obtained from a study of T cells in Graves' hyperthyroidism and ophthalmopathy. The CDR3 sequence is 15 residues long. The V segment lost 4 bases and the J segment 5 bases; nucleotides outside the gene matches: 7. Germline CDR1 and CDR2: MGHRA and YSYEKL. Researchers amplified the TCR beta CDR3 regions from RNA transcripts. The HTBI set primed first-round TCR CDR3 RT-PCR. TCRdb used MiXCR to reprocess the multiplex PCR reads, holding one entry per CDR3 protein. The profile shows hundreds of thousands of distinct CDR3 sequences, under 15% of them singletons. The chain uses TRBV4-1 and TRBJ2-1; 8 bases map to TRBD1. Specimen: blood. This sequence originates from a man aged 18 to 29 with Graves' ophthalmopathy. The CDR3 coding sequence is TGCGCCAGCAGCCGAAGGACAGGGATGGACAATGAGCAGTTCTTC. This encodes CASSRRTGMDNEQFF.